Listed here are 17 T cell receptor beta chains from one sample, sequenced in a study of T cells after yellow fever vaccination. TCRdb reprocessed the 5' RACE reads with MiXCR, giving one entry per CDR3 protein. The repertoire holds 100,000 to 150,000 distinct CDR3 sequences, with roughly 15% as singletons. Sequenced here: CD8+ T cells sorted from PBMCs, sampled 5 days after the yellow fever booster vaccination. The receptors were gathered from a man between 18 and 35 years old who received the YFV17D yellow fever vaccine.

This chain links TRBV27 with TRBJ2-2; D not certain. There are 13 residues in the CDR3. V was clipped by 3 bases and J by 3 bases, with 5 bases between them. Looked up from germline, CDR1 is MNHEY and CDR2 is SMNVEV (reference sequence). The CDR3 DNA follows: TGTGCCAGCAGTTTTGGGGACACCGGGGAGCTGTTTTTT. Amino acid sequence: CASSFGDTGELFF.

The V gene is TRBV30, the J gene TRBJ1-6; possibly TRBD1 for D (5 bases). Trimming took off 0 bases at V and 7 bases at J, with 7 bases between the two ends. The germline CDR1 and CDR2 sequences are GTSNPN and SVGIG (reference sequence). CDR3 length equals 13 residues. The CDR3 coding sequence is TGTGCCTGGAGTGTAACAGGAAATTCACCCCTCCACTTT. Protein sequence: CAWSVTGNSPLHF.

The chain joins TRBV5-1 to TRBJ2-2; D is unclear. V shed 3 bases and J shed 8 bases, with 11 bases lying between them. This CDR3 has 13 amino acids. CDR1 is SGHRS, CDR2 YFSETQ, per germline. The CDR3 protein is CASSSTIAGELFF. CDR3 bases: TGCGCCAGCAGCTCCACGATTGCAGGGGAGCTGTTTTTT.

This clonotype has a count of ten or more. J is TRBJ2-7 and V is TRBV7-9; D gene ambiguous. Germline V CDR1 and CDR2: SEHNR, FQNEAQ (reference sequence). CDR3 length: 13 residues. The germline V and J ends were trimmed by 2 bases and 0 bases, with 5 bases remaining between them. DNA of the CDR3: TGTGCCAGCAGCTTACAAAGCTCCTACGAGCAGTACGTC. Its protein product is CASSLQSSYEQYV.

This clonotype was counted only a few times. CDR3 DNA: TGTGCCACCAGCCCGGGGGGGATTGGCACAGATACGCAGTATTTT. Translation: CATSPGGIGTDTQYF. This chain joins TRBV15 and TRBJ2-3; 8 bases agree with TRBD2. The germline gives CDR1 LNHNV, CDR2 YYDKDF (reference sequence). Trimming cost V 5 bases and J 1 base; bases outside gene matches: 5. The CDR3 runs 15 residues.

The chain carries TRBV4-3 and TRBJ1-4; D gene ambiguous. Deletions cut 1 base from V and 8 bases from J, with 14 bases between. The V gene's germline CDR1 is LGHNA and CDR2 YSLEER. CDR3 length: 15 residues. The CDR3 here is CASSQGTALSEKLFF. The CDR3 DNA sequence: TGCGCCAGCAGCCAAGGGACGGCTCTCTCCGAAAAACTGTTTTTT.

This clonotype has more than one count but fewer than ten. The chain links TRBV4-1 to TRBJ2-3; 8 nucleotides align to TRBD2. The germline CDR1 and CDR2 sequences are MGHRA and YSYEKL. The CDR3 consists of 15 residues. The V gene end was trimmed by 0 bases and the J gene end by 3 bases; junction bases not matched to a gene: 2. The CDR3 DNA reads as TGCGCCAGCAGCCAAGAGCCTAGCGGGACAGATACGCAGTATTTT. This sequence encodes CASSQEPSGTDTQYF.

This clonotype came up a few times. The gene calls are TRBV28 and TRBJ2-5; possibly TRBD2 for D (5 bases). In germline, CDR1 is MDHEN, CDR2 SYDVKM. V was cut by 1 base and J by 7 bases, with 13 bases left in between. There are 14 residues in the CDR3. The CDR3 DNA reads TGTGCCAGCAGTTTATCAGAGACTATGAGGACCCAGTACTTC. Translation gives CASSLSETMRTQYF.

The chain has TRBV27 and TRBJ2-2, with 7 bases that match TRBD2. Germline V CDR1 and CDR2: MNHEY, SMNVEV (reference sequence). This CDR3 comprises 14 residues. V was clipped by 3 bases and J by 6 bases; unmatched bases: 4. The DNA of the CDR3 is TGTGCCAGCAGTTTCCGGGGGGAGGCCGGGGAGCTGTTTTTT. Its translation is CASSFRGEAGELFF.

This clonotype was seen only a few times. This chain joins TRBV7-9 and TRBJ1-2; no reliable D call. The CDR3 is 13 residues long. V was trimmed by 4 bases and J by 8 bases, leaving 14 bases between them. Germline CDR1 is SEHNR and CDR2 is FQNEAQ (reference sequence). CDR3 sequence: CASSSVPVGGYTF. The CDR3 DNA is TGTGCCAGCAGCTCCGTTCCGGTAGGCGGCTACACCTTC.

This clonotype occurred a few times. The rearrangement links TRBV10-3 to TRBJ2-7, with D perhaps TRBD1 (8 bases). Trimming left V 2 bases short and J 4 bases short, with 18 bases between. This CDR3 is built from 16 residues. The germline CDR1 and CDR2 sequences are ENHRY and SYGVKD. The CDR3 spells CAISEPDRGGLYEQYV. As DNA, the CDR3 is TGTGCCATCAGTGAGCCCGACAGGGGAGGGCTATACGAGCAGTACGTC.

This rearrangement joins TRBV5-1 to TRBJ2-7, with TRBD1 matching 11 bases. Germline V gives CDR1 SGHRS, CDR2 YFSETQ. J lost 7 bases, V lost 4 bases, and 7 bases had no gene match. The length of the CDR3 is 14 residues. The CDR3 DNA sequence: TGCGCCAGCAGCCTAAGGACAGGGGGCGGAGAGCAGTACGTC. Its protein is CASSLRTGGGEQYV.

This clonotype appeared many times. The V gene is TRBV19, the J gene TRBJ2-7; 10 bases align to TRBD1. The CDR3 loop spans 13 amino acids. CDR1 and CDR2 (germline): LNHDA, SQIVND (reference sequence). The junction had 3 bases not matched to a gene; V was cut back by 9 bases and J by 1 base. The DNA of the CDR3 is TGTGCCAGCCGGGACAGGGGTTCCTACGAGCAGTACTTC. Its protein is CASRDRGSYEQYF.

This clonotype has ten or more counts. The chain recombines TRBV7-8 with TRBJ2-5, with D possibly TRBD2 on 6 matching bases. This CDR3 is built from 14 residues. Germline lookup yields CDR1 SGHVS and CDR2 FQNEAQ. V was shortened by 2 bases and J by 5 bases, with 12 bases between the two germline ends. In nucleotides, the CDR3 is TGTGCCAGCAGCTTATTCCGCGGGGCCGAGACCCAGTACTTC. This gives the protein CASSLFRGAETQYF.

CDR3 region: CASSDSATGAYEQYV. CDR3 coding DNA: TGTGCCAGCAGTGACTCCGCGACAGGCGCCTACGAGCAGTACGTC. V gene TRBV6-4 combines with J gene TRBJ2-7, with a tentative D call TRBD1 (6 bases). With 0 bases removed from V and 2 bases from J, the gap between germline ends came to 11 bases. The V gene's germline CDR1 is MRHNA and CDR2 SNTAGT. The CDR3 runs to 15 residues.

This clonotype was seen a few times. The gene calls are TRBV4-1 and TRBJ2-2, with a tentative D call TRBD2 (5 bases). Germline V CDR1 and CDR2: MGHRA, YSYEKL. The CDR3 is made up of 14 amino acids. Trimming stripped 1 base from V and 3 bases from J, with 6 bases between. The CDR3 nucleotides are TGCGCCAGCAGCCAAGTGAGGGACACCGGGGAGCTGTTTTTT. It is translated as CASSQVRDTGELFF.

This chain joins TRBV12-3 or TRBV12-4 and TRBJ2-1; perhaps TRBD2 as D (5 bases). Deletions cut 5 bases from V and 9 bases from J, with 23 bases between. There are 16 residues in the CDR3. In DNA, the CDR3 is TGTGCCAGCAGTACCGTAGGACTTGGGCCTCGCGGTGAGCAGTTCTTC. Its protein is CASSTVGLGPRGEQFF.